Each of the 29 T cell receptor beta chains below was sequenced from the same sample in a study of shared clonotypes between healthy human individuals. Measured with immunoSEQ multiplex PCR; TCRdb has only the in-frame clones, and not every one. This sample has some 580,000 clones, with 97% found just once. The specimen was naive CD4+ T cells sorted from blood. Subset noted: CD45RA+ positively selected. The source is a woman in her twenties or thirties in good health.

The rearrangement links TRBV10-1 to TRBJ2-3; D gene ambiguous. The CDR3 is 15 residues long. V was cut by 0 bases and J by 3 bases, with 10 bases left in between. Per the germline V gene, CDR1 is WNHNN and CDR2 is SYGVQD (reference sequence). CDR3 sequence: CASSESDLGTDTQYF. CDR3 DNA: TGCGCCAGCAGTGAGTCGGACCTCGGGACAGATACGCAGTATTTT.

The J gene is TRBJ2-1, the V gene TRBV7-3; TRBD2 is a possible D gene (6 bases). This CDR3 is 15 amino acids long. Germline CDR1 is SGHTA and CDR2 is FQGTGA. V was clipped by 5 bases and J by 3 bases, with 14 bases between them. The CDR3 is CASSILAALYNEQFF. CDR3 sequence (DNA): TGTGCCAGCAGCATCTTAGCGGCACTCTACAATGAGCAGTTCTTC.

The chain uses TRBV11-2 and TRBJ1-1; 11 nucleotides line up with TRBD1. J lost 3 bases, V lost 5 bases, and 11 bases had no gene match. The CDR3 covers 17 residues. Per the germline V gene, CDR1 is SGHAT and CDR2 is FQNNGV. DNA for the CDR3: TGTGCCAGCAGCCGCCCGGGGACAGGGGGGAGGTACACTGAAGCTTTCTTT. It codes for CASSRPGTGGRYTEAFF.

This chain links TRBV7-2 with TRBJ2-2; D unresolved. Trimming removed 6 bases at V and 6 bases at J, with 20 bases between. Germline CDR1 is SGHTA and CDR2 is FQGNSA. This CDR3 has 16 residues. CDR3 residues: CASRLHSNREPGELFF. The CDR3 DNA reads TGTGCCAGCAGGCTTCACAGCAACCGAGAACCCGGGGAGCTGTTTTTT.

For this clone: This same CDR3 is encoded by further DNA sequences in the sample. The rearrangement uses TRBV9 and TRBJ1-5; D gene unclear. Trimming removed 0 bases from V and 7 bases from J, with 14 bases in between. This CDR3 spans 15 amino acids. Germline assignment: CDR1 SGDLS and CDR2 YYNGEE. The CDR3 DNA is TGTGCCAGCAGCGTAGGGCAGGCCGTTGGGCAGCCCCAGCATTTT. Translating gives CASSVGQAVGQPQHF.

The gene calls are TRBV7-1 and TRBJ1-3; D unclear. TRBV7-1 is an open reading frame, and its role is uncertain. CDR3 length equals 15 residues. V shed 4 bases and J shed 2 bases, with 12 bases lying between them. CDR3 sequence (DNA): TGTGCCAGCAGCTTAGAGCGGATCACTGGAAACACCATATATTTT. The encoded protein is CASSLERITGNTIYF.

V gene TRBV5-4 combines with J gene TRBJ1-5, with 7 bases matching TRBD1. Germline V gives CDR1 SGHNT, CDR2 YYREEE (reference sequence). J was trimmed by 5 bases and V by 5 bases; bases with no gene match: 10. This CDR3 has 15 amino acids. The CDR3 DNA follows: TGTGCCAGCAGGAGAGACAGGGTTGACGATCAGCCCCAGCATTTT. This encodes CASRRDRVDDQPQHF.

The chain uses TRBV27 and TRBJ1-1; a possible D gene is TRBD1 (6 bases). CDR1 and CDR2 (germline): MNHEY, SMNVEV (reference sequence). V lost 8 bases, J lost 6 bases, and 22 bases lay in between. This CDR3 has 15 residues. The CDR3 DNA reads TGTGCCAGCGCCTCAGCCGGGACATCCTTAGCTGAAGCTTTCTTT. It encodes CASASAGTSLAEAFF.

The rearrangement links TRBV21-1 to TRBJ2-5; the D call of TRBD1 is as the table states it, not checked on the DNA. TRBV21-1 is a pseudogene. The CDR3 is made up of 17 amino acids. In nucleotides, the CDR3 is TGTGCCAGCAGCAAAGCCCCCAAAAGGGGGCATCAAGAGACCCAGTACTTC. This codes for CASSKAPKRGHQETQYF.

The table lists this clone with a count of one. V gene TRBV27 combines with J gene TRBJ2-7; possibly TRBD1 for D (5 bases). Germline loops: CDR1 MNHEY, CDR2 SMNVEV (reference sequence). This CDR3 has 15 residues. V lost 1 base and J lost 3, with 13 bases in between. CDR3: CASSLYGDSLYEQYF. As DNA, the CDR3 is TGTGCCAGCAGTTTATATGGAGACAGTCTCTACGAGCAGTACTTC.

V and J are TRBV19 and TRBJ1-2, with D possibly being TRBD1 (6 bases). Germline V lookup: CDR1 LNHDA, CDR2 SQIVND (reference sequence). The CDR3 has 15 amino acids. Between the trimmed V and J ends, which lost 0 bases and 4 bases, there was a span of 12 bases. CDR3 bases: TGTGCCAGTAGTATAGATGACCCAGGGGTCTATGGCTACACCTTC. Protein: CASSIDDPGVYGYTF.

The chain has TRBV27 and TRBJ2-3; D is ambiguous. Germline V gene data show CDR1 as MNHEY and CDR2 as SMNVEV (reference sequence). V lost 7 bases, J lost 0 bases, and 11 bases lay in between. The CDR3 length is 14 residues. CDR3 sequence reads: CASTAASSTDTQYF. As DNA, the CDR3 is TGTGCCAGCACCGCAGCGTCTAGCACAGATACGCAGTATTTT.

The chain has TRBV19 and TRBJ1-2; 7 bases fit TRBD1. J was trimmed by 7 bases and V by 4 bases; bases with no gene match: 12. CDR3 length equals 15 residues. Germline V gene lookup returns CDR1 LNHDA and CDR2 SQIVND (reference sequence). CDR3 nucleotide sequence: TGTGCCAGTAGTAACCTCGACAGGGATGCCTCTGGCTACACCTTC. Protein: CASSNLDRDASGYTF.

This rearrangement joins TRBV28 to TRBJ1-5, with D possibly matching TRBD1 (6 bases). The CDR3 spans 16 residues. Germline lookup yields CDR1 MDHEN and CDR2 SYDVKM. V lost 5 bases and J lost 8, with 22 bases in between. The DNA for the CDR3 is TGTGCCAGCAGTAAGCCGGAGGGGACATGGGTTGAGCCCCAGCATTTT. It translates to CASSKPEGTWVEPQHF.

This clone was detected once. The V and J genes are TRBV11-2 and TRBJ1-5, with D perhaps TRBD1 (5 bases). The ends were cut back, 0 bases at V and 12 bases at J, with 12 bases in the middle. This CDR3 spans 13 amino acids. Germline CDR1 reads SGHAT; CDR2 reads FQNNGV. The CDR3 sequence is CASSLERGRLQHF. CDR3 DNA sequence: TGTGCCAGCAGCTTAGAAAGGGGCCGCCTCCAGCATTTT. Complete variable domain (other parts from reference TRBV11-2 and TRBJ1-5): EAGVAQSPRYKIIEKRQSVAFWCNPISGHATLYWYQQILGQGPKLLIQFQNNGVVDDSQLPKDRFSAERLKGVDSTLKIQPAKLEDSAVYLCASSLERGRLQHFGDGTRLSIL.

The CDR3 nucleotides are TGTGCCAGCAGTTACAGGAGGGAGAACACTGAAGCTTTCTTT. Its translation: CASSYRRENTEAFF. The chain joins TRBV6-6 to TRBJ1-1, with D unclear. The CDR3 covers 14 residues. The ends were cut back, 2 bases at V and 1 base at J, with 8 bases in the middle. Germline-derived CDR1 and CDR2 are MNHNY and SVGAGI (reference sequence).

The chain uses TRBV5-1 and TRBJ2-1; D is perhaps TRBD2 (5 bases). The CDR3 runs to 14 residues. With 4 bases removed from V and 3 bases from J, the gap between germline ends came to 11 bases. Germline loops: CDR1 SGHRS, CDR2 YFSETQ. CDR3: CASSGLDHYNEQFF. The CDR3 DNA is TGCGCCAGCAGCGGACTGGACCACTACAATGAGCAGTTCTTC.

The chain employs TRBV7-9 and TRBJ2-5; 7 bases map to TRBD2. The CDR3 sequence is 11 residues long. With V trimmed by 11 bases and J by 3 bases, 3 bases remained unmatched. From germline, CDR1 is SEHNR and CDR2 FQNEAQ (reference sequence). This chain's CDR3 is CAGGEKETQYF. CDR3 in DNA: TGTGCCGGGGGGGAGAAAGAGACCCAGTACTTC.

The J gene is TRBJ2-7, the V gene TRBV4-2; D is unresolved. The CDR3 spans 12 residues. The germline V gene encodes CDR1 LGHNA and CDR2 YNFKEQ. The ends were cut back, 1 base at V and 5 bases at J, with 6 bases in the middle. This chain's CDR3 is CASSQVGNEQYF. The CDR3 coding sequence is TGTGCCAGCAGCCAAGTAGGGAACGAGCAGTACTTC.

The sample holds a few counts of this clone. Other DNA sequences from this sample encode an identical CDR3 as well. The chain employs TRBV18 and TRBJ1-4; D uncertain. Germline CDR1 reads KGHSH; CDR2 reads LQKENI. V was trimmed by 3 bases and J by 5 bases, leaving 7 bases between them. CDR3 size: 13 residues. The CDR3: CASSPGENEKLFF. CDR3 nucleotide sequence: TGTGCCAGCTCACCCGGGGAGAATGAAAAACTGTTTTTT.

The V and J genes are TRBV10-2 and TRBJ2-1; 9 nucleotides agree with TRBD2. The germline CDR1 and CDR2 sequences are WSHSY and SAAADI. Trimming cost V 0 bases and J 5 bases; bases outside gene matches: 11. This CDR3 region has 18 residues. The CDR3 bases are TGCGCCAGCAGTGAGTCGACTCCTGCGGGAGGGCCCGACAATGAGCAGTTCTTC. It yields the protein CASSESTPAGGPDNEQFF.

This chain links TRBV7-2 with TRBJ1-5, with 8 bases identical to TRBD1. The germline V gene encodes CDR1 SGHTA and CDR2 FQGNSA. The CDR3 sequence is 13 residues long. Trimming removed 4 bases from V and 7 bases from J; junction bases left unmatched: 3. The CDR3 region has the DNA TGTGCCAGCAGCTCACAGGGGGACCAGCCCCAGCATTTT. Translating gives CASSSQGDQPQHF.

CDR3 sequence reads: CASSPKGEETQYF. Here the CDR3 DNA reads TGTGCCAGCTCACCAAAGGGTGAAGAGACCCAGTACTTC. The chain is built from TRBV18 and TRBJ2-5; D is unresolved. The CDR3 consists of 13 residues. The V end lost 2 bases, the J end lost 3 bases, and 7 bases lay between the germline ends. Germline values: CDR1 KGHSH, CDR2 LQKENI.

The chain joins TRBV11-3 to TRBJ2-3; D not certain. CDR3 length: 13 amino acids. CDR1 is SGHNT, CDR2 YENEEA, per germline. V lost 4 bases to trimming and J lost 8 bases, with 13 bases between them. CDR3 DNA: TGTGCCAGCAGCTCCCTCGACTCGGTTACGCAGTATTTT. Residues: CASSSLDSVTQYF.

This chain links TRBV19 with TRBJ2-7; D uncertain. Germline assignment: CDR1 LNHDA and CDR2 SQIVND (reference sequence). The V end lost 5 bases, the J end lost 4 bases, and 15 bases lay between the germline ends. This CDR3 contains 14 residues. The CDR3 loop reads CASSLGHLGYEQYF. In DNA form, the CDR3 reads TGTGCCAGTAGTTTGGGTCACCTAGGATACGAGCAGTACTTC. Looking up the rest from reference TRBV19 and TRBJ2-7 gives the full variable domain: DGGITQSPKYLFRKEGQNVTLSCEQNLNHDAMYWYRQDPGQGLRLIYYSQIVNDFQKGDIAEGYSVSREKKESFPLTVTSAQKNPTAFYLCASSLGHLGYEQYFGPGTRLTVT.

The chain combines TRBV28 with TRBJ1-1; TRBD1 is a possible D gene (6 bases). The length of the CDR3 is 13 residues. CDR1 is MDHEN, CDR2 SYDVKM, per germline. Trimming pared 6 bases from V and 7 bases from J, leaving 15 bases between. For the CDR3, the DNA is TGTGCCAGCAGGTCGGGTGGGACATATGAAGCTTTCTTT. Amino acid sequence: CASRSGGTYEAFF. The variable domain in full, with the rest retrieved from reference TRBV28 and TRBJ1-1, is DVKVTQSSRYLVKRTGEKVFLECVQDMDHENMFWYRQDPGLGLRLIYFSYDVKMKEKGDIPEGYSVSREKKERFSLILESASTNQTSMYLCASRSGGTYEAFFGQGTRLTVV.

The gene calls are TRBV7-9 and TRBJ1-1; 10 bases agree with TRBD1. CDR3 size: 15 residues. Germline CDR1 reads SEHNR; CDR2 reads FQNEAQ (reference sequence). The ends lost 5 bases at V and 7 bases at J; junction bases unmatched: 10. The CDR3 nucleotides read TGTGCCAGCAGCCAGGGGGACAGGGGCTTGGGTGAAGCTTTCTTT. Protein sequence: CASSQGDRGLGEAFF. Combining the CDR3 with reference TRBV7-9 and TRBJ1-1 gives the whole variable domain DTGVSQNPRHKITKRGQNVTFRCDPISEHNRLYWYRQTLGQGPEFLTYFQNEAQLEKSRLLSDRFSAERPKGSFSTLEIQRTEQGDSAMYLCASSQGDRGLGEAFFGQGTRLTVV.

J is TRBJ1-1 and V is TRBV6-5, with TRBD1 matching 8 bases. The germline V gene encodes CDR1 MNHEY and CDR2 SVGAGI. Losses at the gene ends were 7 bases for V and 6 bases for J; bases not matched to a gene: 10. The CDR3 length is 14 residues. The CDR3 DNA follows: TGTGCCAGCACCGGTGGACAGGGACAAGCTGAAGCTTTCTTT. Amino acids: CASTGGQGQAEAFF.

The chain has TRBV18 and TRBJ2-2, with TRBD2 matching over 8 bases. Germline assignment: CDR1 KGHSH and CDR2 LQKENI. The J segment lost 5 bases and the V segment lost 5 bases, leaving 4 bases of the junction unmatched. This CDR3 is 14 amino acids long. CDR3 nucleotide sequence: TGTGCCAGCTCAAGGGGACTAGGAACCGGGGAGCTGTTTTTT. Amino acids: CASSRGLGTGELFF.